This TCR beta chain is from a study of CXCR3-negative and CXCR3-positive naive CD8 T cells. Carrying UMI labels, the TRB cDNA libraries were prepared through 5' RACE. One entry per CDR3 protein, without DNA, is what TCRdb gives after re-calling the 5' RACE reads. The sample totals approximately 130,000 distinct CDR3 sequences. As for this clonotype: Antigen unknown.

Naive CD8+ T cells were CD45RO-CCR7+CD27+CD95-. The CDR3 loop spans 13 amino acids. Study-wide findings and caveats: Relative to CXCR3-negative naive cells, CXCR3-positive naive cells had more hydrophobic TRB CDR3s.

The gene calls are TRBV1 and TRBJ2-7; the TCRdb D gene call, TRBD2, has no DNA to confirm it. TRBV1 is noted as a pseudogene. The specimen sequenced was naive CXCR3+ CD8+ T cells from blood. Documented subset: CD45RO-CCR7+CD27+CD95- naive CD8+ T cells expressing CXCR3 (TNR3+). This clonotype was sampled from a human donor in good health. Some clones in this sample may be carry-over from other donors' samples. The chain's CDR3 is CTSSQDGGYEQYF.